Below are 15 T cell receptor beta chains sequenced from a single sample in a study of human T cells and chemical hapten exposure. TCRdb processed the RACE reads anew with MiXCR; each CDR3 protein has one entry. The sample gives approximately 260,000 distinct CDR3 sequences, about 9.4% of which show up once; approximately 2.2% is in the top ten. Time point described: pre-sensitization, week 0. As for treatment: therapeutic diphenylcyclopropenone sensitization with weekly scalp DPC. Specimen: whole blood, collected in connection with sensitization to the hapten diphenylcyclopropenone (DPC). These receptors all come from a middle-aged woman with alopecia areata. Some clones in this sample may be carry-over from other donors' samples.

The V gene is TRBV10-3, the J gene TRBJ2-3; D possibly corresponds to TRBD1 (5 bases). The CDR3 spans 15 residues. Trimming shortened V by 10 bases and J by 3 bases, and 20 bases separated the two germline ends. Germline V gene lookup returns CDR1 ENHRY and CDR2 SYGVKD. The CDR3 nucleotides read TGTGCCAGCATGGCGACAGCCACCGTAACAGATACGCAGTATTTT. This sequence encodes CASMATATVTDTQYF.

This clonotype was counted a few times. J is TRBJ2-3 and V is TRBV7-9; the match to TRBD2 covers 8 bases. Germline assignment: CDR1 SEHNR and CDR2 FQNEAQ (reference sequence). The CDR3 has 15 amino acids. J gave up 5 bases and V 5 bases, and 9 bases lay outside the gene matches. The CDR3 sequence: CASSLSSGMKDTQYF. DNA of the CDR3: TGTGCCAGCAGCCTCAGTAGCGGGATGAAAGATACGCAGTATTTT.

This clonotype was seen many times. This chain links TRBV28 with TRBJ2-3; 10 bases match TRBD2. CDR3 length: 15 amino acids. J was trimmed by 4 bases and V by 8 bases; bases with no gene match: 9. The V gene's germline CDR1 is MDHEN and CDR2 SYDVKM. This CDR3 is CASARAGGPSDTQYF. CDR3 bases: TGTGCCAGCGCAAGAGCGGGAGGGCCCTCAGATACGCAGTATTTT.

V is TRBV5-4 and J is TRBJ2-5; D could derive from TRBD1 or TRBD2 (5 bases each). The CDR3 runs 14 residues. The germline V gene encodes CDR1 SGHNT and CDR2 YYREEE (reference sequence). Trimming removed 3 bases at V and 2 bases at J, with 11 bases between. The CDR3 sequence is CASSSGTDQETQYF. In DNA form, the CDR3 reads TGTGCCAGCAGCTCAGGGACGGATCAAGAGACCCAGTACTTC.

This clonotype appeared many times. The chain couples TRBV6-2 or TRBV6-3 to TRBJ1-2; D remains ambiguous. CDR3 length: 12 residues. Between the trimmed V and J ends, which lost 0 bases and 4 bases, there was a span of 3 bases. Germline assignment: CDR1 MNHEY and CDR2 SVGEGT. In DNA form, the CDR3 reads TGTGCCAGCAGTTACTCAACCTATGGCTACACCTTC. It translates to CASSYSTYGYTF.

This clonotype was seen more than once but under ten times. The chain is built from TRBV28 and TRBJ1-5; no firm D call. This CDR3 region has 13 residues. Per the germline V gene, CDR1 is MDHEN and CDR2 is SYDVKM. V lost 8 bases, J lost 4 bases, and 12 bases lay in between. The CDR3 region is CASRWQANQPQHF. DNA for the CDR3: TGTGCCAGCCGTTGGCAGGCTAATCAGCCCCAGCATTTT.

The chain combines TRBV10-3 with TRBJ2-3; 7 positions agree with TRBD2. The trim removed 6 bases at V and 7 bases at J, leaving 10 bases unmatched. Germline V gives CDR1 ENHRY, CDR2 SYGVKD. This CDR3 is built from 14 residues. The chain's CDR3 is CAIRPRLAAHTQYF. The DNA of the CDR3 is TGTGCCATCAGGCCCCGACTAGCAGCCCATACGCAGTATTTT.

The V and J genes are TRBV29-1 and TRBJ1-1; the match to TRBD1 covers 7 bases. From germline, CDR1 is SQVTM and CDR2 ANQGSEA. J was trimmed by 2 bases and V by 6 bases; bases with no gene match: 6. This CDR3 has 13 amino acids. This CDR3 reads CSVPGTVNTEAFF. CDR3 DNA: TGCAGCGTGCCCGGGACAGTAAACACTGAAGCTTTCTTT.

This clonotype was observed a handful of times. This chain joins TRBV28 and TRBJ2-1, with D unresolved. CDR1 and CDR2 (germline): MDHEN, SYDVKM. Between the trimmed V and J ends, which lost 6 bases and 6 bases, there was a span of 12 bases. The CDR3 sequence is 13 residues long. This chain's CDR3 is CASRISMRNEQFF. In nucleotides, the CDR3 is TGTGCCAGCAGAATTTCAATGCGCAATGAGCAGTTCTTC.

This clonotype was recorded many times. The chain combines TRBV7-9 with TRBJ2-2, with 10 bases matching TRBD1. The V gene end was trimmed by 6 bases and the J gene end by 7 bases; junction bases not matched to a gene: 8. This CDR3 spans 15 amino acids. CDR1 is SEHNR, CDR2 FQNEAQ, per germline (reference sequence). CDR3 sequence: CASRPGTGVSGELFF. CDR3 sequence (DNA): TGTGCCAGCAGACCCGGGACAGGGGTGAGCGGGGAGCTGTTTTTT.

This clonotype was observed a single time. Its ends do not fully match the called genes, so a read error is possible. The chain recombines TRBV7-6 with TRBJ2-7; a possible D gene is TRBD1 (5 bases). CDR3 length equals 14 residues. CDR1 SGHVS and CDR2 FNYEAQ come from the germline V gene. In DNA form, the CDR3 reads TGTGCCAGCAGCTTAGTTACAGGACCTTACGAGGAGTACTTC. It codes for CASSLVTGPYEEYF.

The genes are TRBV6-2 or TRBV6-3 and TRBJ2-7; 7 nucleotides align to TRBD1. CDR3 length: 14 amino acids. V shed 6 bases, J shed 6 bases, and the junction held 11 bases outside the gene matches. The germline gives CDR1 MNHEY, CDR2 SVGEGT. CDR3 protein: CASRKSGGTGEQYF. Here the CDR3 DNA reads TGTGCCAGCAGAAAATCAGGGGGAACGGGCGAGCAGTACTTC.

This clonotype occurred a few times. The chain uses TRBV11-1 and TRBJ1-1; no clear D gene. Trimming left V 2 bases short and J 5 bases short, with 9 bases between. The CDR3 is 13 residues long. CDR1 and CDR2 (germline): SGHAT, FQDESV (reference sequence). CDR3 amino acids: CASSLKVGTEAFF. In DNA, the CDR3 is TGTGCCAGCAGCTTAAAAGTGGGGACTGAAGCTTTCTTT.

This clonotype occurred many times. The chain recombines TRBV7-3 with TRBJ2-2, with D unresolved. The germline V and J ends were trimmed by 2 bases and 8 bases, with 12 bases remaining between them. The CDR3 is 14 residues long. Germline V gene sequence: CDR1 SGHTA, CDR2 FQGTGA. CDR3 nucleotide sequence: TGTGCCAGCAGCTTATCTGGCCTTCCGGGGGAGCTGTTTTTT. Encoded protein: CASSLSGLPGELFF.

This clonotype came up many times. The chain employs TRBV12-3 or TRBV12-4 and TRBJ2-5; D may correspond to TRBD1 or TRBD2 (5 bases each). The CDR3 runs 14 residues. Trimming shortened V by 5 bases and J by 2 bases, and 12 bases separated the two germline ends. CDR3 DNA: TGTGCCAGCAGTCCGGGGACGGATCAAGAGACCCAGTACTTC. Translating it yields CASSPGTDQETQYF.